One sample yielded the 31 T cell receptor beta chains listed below, sequenced in a study of cytomegalovirus exposure and HLA in healthy donors. Primers included in the PCR were 60 Vbeta and 13 Jbeta primers. Data came from immunoSEQ multiplex PCR; TCRdb stores just in-frame clones and leaves some out. The repertoire includes about 160,000 clones, about 76% of them detected once, and over 2% sits in the top ten. The sequenced material came from PBMCs. These receptors all stem from a female donor in good health and CMV-seronegative.

Written as DNA, the CDR3 is TGTGCCAGCAGTTCTCCGGGACAGGTCCTCTATGGCTACACCTTC. This gives the protein CASSSPGQVLYGYTF. V usage is TRBV7-2 and J usage is TRBJ1-2; 8 nucleotides line up with TRBD1. Losses at the gene ends were 6 bases for V and 4 bases for J; bases not matched to a gene: 10. Germline assignment: CDR1 SGHTA and CDR2 FQGNSA. The CDR3 totals 15 residues. The full variable domain, its missing parts supplied by reference TRBV7-2 and TRBJ1-2, is GAGVSQSPSNKVTEKGKDVELRCDPISGHTALYWYRQSLGQGLEFLIYFQGNSAPDKSGLPSDRFSAERTGGSVSTLTIQRTQQEDSAVYLCASSSPGQVLYGYTFGSGTRLTVV.

The chain combines TRBV5-1 with TRBJ1-2; unclear D gene. The germline gives CDR1 SGHRS, CDR2 YFSETQ. The V and J ends lost 2 bases and 3 bases respectively, with 11 bases between them. This CDR3 is 14 amino acids long. The CDR3 here is CASSLTVPDYGYTF. CDR3 bases: TGCGCCAGCAGCTTAACAGTACCTGACTATGGCTACACCTTC.

This clone was found once. V is TRBV18 and J is TRBJ2-5; D ambiguous. The J call may be mistaken, given a closer DNA end match to TRBJ2-7. CDR1 and CDR2 from the germline V gene are KGHSH and LQKENI. The CDR3 extends over 12 amino acids. DNA for the CDR3: TGTGCCAGCTCACCTAGCTCCTACGAGCAGTACTTC. Its protein product is CASSPSSYEQYF.

J is TRBJ2-3 and V is TRBV9; 8 bases line up with TRBD2. CDR3 length equals 14 residues. After removal of 9 bases from V and 0 bases from J, the junction contained 6 bases not matched to a gene. Germline V CDR1 and CDR2: SGDLS, YYNGEE. Here the CDR3 reads CATGRGGSTDTQYF. DNA for the CDR3: TGTGCCACAGGGCGCGGGGGGAGCACAGATACGCAGTATTTT.

This clone was recorded a few times. V gene TRBV25-1 combines with J gene TRBJ1-5; D unclear. Germline V gene data show CDR1 as MGHDK and CDR2 as SYGVNS. Trimming stripped 1 base from V and 7 bases from J, with 11 bases between. This CDR3 comprises 14 residues. DNA for the CDR3: TGTGCCAGCAGTGAATTTGAGGGTGGCCAGCCCCAGCATTTT. Residues: CASSEFEGGQPQHF.

The chain uses TRBV5-6 and TRBJ2-1; 7 bases match TRBD2. CDR1 and CDR2 from the germline V gene are SGHDT and YYEEEE. This CDR3 has 14 residues. Trimming removed 9 bases from V and 5 bases from J; junction bases left unmatched: 11. CDR3 protein: CATQVAGDHNEQFF. In DNA, the CDR3 is TGTGCCACCCAAGTCGCGGGGGACCACAATGAGCAGTTCTTC.

This clone appeared a few times. The gene calls are TRBV6-1 and TRBJ1-1; TRBD1 aligns across 7 bases. Germline V gene lookup returns CDR1 MNHNS and CDR2 SASEGT. The CDR3 contains 14 residues. The J segment lost 4 bases and the V segment lost 4 bases, leaving 6 bases of the junction unmatched. The CDR3 DNA reads as TGTGCCAGCAGTGTTGGCAGGGGGTCCACTGAAGCTTTCTTT. Translation: CASSVGRGSTEAFF.

The genes are TRBV4-1 and TRBJ2-7, with TRBD1 identical over 7 bases. The germline V gene has CDR1 MGHRA and CDR2 YSYEKL. This CDR3 region has 16 residues. After removal of 4 bases from V and 2 bases from J, the junction contained 11 bases not matched to a gene. The CDR3 loop is CASSLTGTAVPYEQYF. The CDR3 nucleotides read TGCGCCAGCAGCCTTACCGGGACAGCAGTCCCCTACGAGCAGTACTTC.

This clone was detected a few times. The gene calls are TRBV5-1 and TRBJ1-4, with TRBD1 as a possible D gene (5 bases). Trimming cost V 0 bases and J 2 bases, with 5 bases left between them. The V gene's germline CDR1 is SGHRS and CDR2 YFSETQ. The CDR3 totals 14 residues. CDR3 sequence reads: CASSLAGTNEKLFF. CDR3 nucleotide sequence: TGCGCCAGCAGCTTGGCAGGGACTAATGAAAAACTGTTTTTT.

The genes are TRBV30 and TRBJ2-7, with 7 bases lining up with TRBD1. After removal of 2 bases from V and 6 bases from J, the junction contained 4 bases not matched to a gene. Germline assignment: CDR1 GTSNPN and CDR2 SVGIG (reference sequence). This CDR3 is built from 12 residues. CDR3 DNA: TGTGCCTGGAGTCCCCGGACAGGCGAGCAGTACTTC. This sequence encodes CAWSPRTGEQYF.

The chain links TRBV19 to TRBJ1-1, with 9 bases identical to TRBD1. Germline CDR1 LNHDA, CDR2 SQIVND (reference sequence). V gave up 7 bases and J gave up 2 bases; unmatched junction bases: 11. The CDR3 contains 16 residues. The CDR3 protein is CASTRTGDRLNTEAFF. For the CDR3, the DNA is TGTGCCAGTACCCGGACAGGGGATCGATTAAACACTGAAGCTTTCTTT.

The CDR3 here is CASREAYRASYNEQFF. DNA for the CDR3: TGTGCCAGCAGGGAGGCGTACAGGGCGTCCTACAATGAGCAGTTCTTC. The chain links TRBV7-9 to TRBJ2-1, with D tentatively TRBD1 (6 bases). V lost 6 bases, J lost 1 base, and 16 bases lay in between. CDR3 length: 16 residues. Germline CDR1 SEHNR, CDR2 FQNEAQ (reference sequence).

V gene TRBV23-1 combines with J gene TRBJ2-7; D is ambiguous. TRBV23-1 is known as an ORF, though its function is uncertain. The CDR3 contains 12 residues. V was trimmed by 2 bases and J by 3 bases, leaving 5 bases between them. The CDR3 region is CASSQPSYEQYF. The CDR3 nucleotides are TGCGCCAGCAGTCAACCTAGCTACGAGCAGTACTTC.

This rearrangement joins TRBV9 to TRBJ1-1; TRBD1 might be the D (5 bases). The CDR3 consists of 14 residues. Trimming shortened V by 3 bases and J by 1 base, and 10 bases separated the two germline ends. CDR1 SGDLS and CDR2 YYNGEE come from the germline V gene. CDR3 in amino acids: CASSGDRPNTEAFF. CDR3 nucleotide sequence: TGTGCCAGCAGCGGCGACAGACCGAACACTGAAGCTTTCTTT.

The genes are TRBV30 and TRBJ2-5, with D perhaps matching TRBD1 (5 bases). The J call is uncertain, as TRBJ2-7 better fits the DNA end. CDR3 length: 15 amino acids. Per germline, CDR1 GTSNPN and CDR2 SVGIG (reference sequence). The CDR3 protein is CAWTKAFQGKSEQYF. The CDR3 nucleotides read TGTGCCTGGACCAAGGCGTTCCAGGGCAAAAGCGAGCAGTACTTC.

About this clone: Within the sample, other DNA sequences also encode this same CDR3. The chain recombines TRBV30 with TRBJ1-6, with TRBD1 identical over 7 bases. CDR3 size: 14 residues. Per the germline V gene, CDR1 is GTSNPN and CDR2 is SVGIG (reference sequence). After removal of 1 base from V and 13 bases from J, the junction contained 10 bases not matched to a gene. The CDR3 spells CAWSADRRQAPLHF. The CDR3 nucleotides read TGTGCCTGGAGTGCGGACAGGCGCCAGGCCCCCCTCCACTTT.

The V call is TRBV19, the J call TRBJ2-4; the D is unclear. CDR1 is LNHDA, CDR2 SQIVND, per germline (reference sequence). The CDR3 loop spans 18 amino acids. Trimming removed 1 base from V and 0 bases from J, with 16 bases in between. The CDR3 region is CASSIAVRPSVAKNIQYF. The DNA of the CDR3 is TGTGCCAGTAGTATAGCCGTCAGGCCGTCCGTAGCCAAAAACATTCAGTACTTC.

The table lists this clone with a count of one. This sequence joins TRBV29-1 and TRBJ1-1, with D perhaps TRBD1 (5 bases). Germline CDR1 reads SQVTM; CDR2 reads ANQGSEA. The CDR3 is 12 residues long. Deletions cut 5 bases from V and 5 bases from J, with 12 bases between. CDR3 sequence (DNA): TGCAGCGTTCACGGTGGGGGGACTGAAGCTTTCTTT. Translating it yields CSVHGGGTEAFF.

The rearrangement links TRBV6-1 to TRBJ2-7; TRBD2 might be the D (6 bases). Between the trimmed V and J ends, which lost 1 base and 3 bases, there was a span of 13 bases. The CDR3 is 15 residues long. Germline CDR1 reads MNHNS; CDR2 reads SASEGT. This chain's CDR3 is CASSEGGTANYEQYF. The CDR3 coding sequence is TGTGCCAGCAGTGAAGGGGGGACTGCAAACTACGAGCAGTACTTC.

This clone has just one count. For the CDR3, the DNA is TGTGCCAGCAGCCGTCGACTAGCGGGGGGCACAGATACGCAGTATTTT. It translates to CASSRRLAGGTDTQYF. The chain employs TRBV13 and TRBJ2-3, with 12 bases fitting TRBD2. V shed 5 bases, J shed 1 base, and the junction held 4 bases outside the gene matches. From germline, CDR1 is PRHDT and CDR2 FYEKMQ (reference sequence). The CDR3 consists of 16 residues.

In this sample, this clone turned up a few times. The chain has TRBV2 and TRBJ1-1, with D possibly matching TRBD1 (6 bases). V lost 5 bases and J lost 1, with 8 bases in between. The CDR3 is 13 amino acids. Germline V CDR1 and CDR2: SNHLY, FYNNEI. CDR3 sequence: CASSLQGNTEAFF. CDR3 DNA: TGTGCCAGCAGTTTACAGGGGAACACTGAAGCTTTCTTT.

This chain uses TRBV5-1 with TRBJ2-3; 7 bases match TRBD2. This CDR3 has 16 residues. Germline V CDR1 and CDR2: SGHRS, YFSETQ. The junction had 7 bases not matched to a gene; V was cut back by 0 bases and J by 3 bases. The CDR3 loop is CASSLGTSSLTDTQYF. The CDR3 DNA reads as TGCGCCAGCAGCTTGGGGACTAGTTCTTTGACAGATACGCAGTATTTT.

The V and J genes are TRBV9 and TRBJ1-1; 7 bases are shared with TRBD1. The trim removed 3 bases at V and 6 bases at J, leaving 5 bases unmatched. This CDR3 comprises 13 residues. In germline, CDR1 is SGDLS, CDR2 YYNGEE. The CDR3 nucleotides are TGTGCCAGCAGCGAGACAGGGTACGCTGAAGCTTTCTTT. Translating gives CASSETGYAEAFF.

The chain has TRBV18 and TRBJ2-7, with a tentative D call TRBD2 (6 bases). Germline lookup yields CDR1 KGHSH and CDR2 LQKENI. CDR3 length equals 12 residues. The V end was cut by 3 bases, the J end by 3 bases, with 6 bases between. CDR3 coding DNA: TGTGCCAGCTCACCGGGAGGCTACGAGCAGTACTTC. Protein sequence: CASSPGGYEQYF. Full variable domain (rest looked up from reference TRBV18 and TRBJ2-7): NAGVMQNPRHLVRRRGQEARLRCSPMKGHSHVYWYRQLPEEGLKFMVYLQKENIIDESGMPKERFSAEFPKEGPSILRIQQVVRGDSAAYFCASSPGGYEQYFGPGTRLTVT.

J is TRBJ2-5 and V is TRBV21-1; the DNA was not compared with TRBD2, the D call given in the table. TRBV21-1 is a documented pseudogene. The CDR3 is 14 residues long. This chain's CDR3 is CASSKGGIQETQYF. As DNA, the CDR3 is TGTGCCAGCAGCAAAGGCGGAATCCAAGAGACCCAGTACTTC.

This chain connects TRBV5-4 to TRBJ1-4; a weak D match, TRBD1 (6 bases). V was shortened by 0 bases and J by 5 bases, with 14 bases between the two germline ends. Germline V gives CDR1 SGHNT, CDR2 YYREEE (reference sequence). This CDR3 contains 16 residues. The CDR3 spells CASSLAPGQRNEKLFF. The DNA for the CDR3 is TGTGCCAGCAGCTTGGCACCGGGACAAAGAAATGAAAAACTGTTTTTT.

A single count supports this clone. The gene calls are TRBV2 and TRBJ2-3; 10 nucleotides agree with TRBD2. The germline V gene has CDR1 SNHLY and CDR2 FYNNEI. The junction had 3 bases not matched to a gene; V was cut back by 6 bases and J by 9 bases. The CDR3 extends over 12 amino acids. CDR3 sequence (DNA): TGTGCCAGCAGACTGACTAGCGGGACGCAGTATTTT. Its translation: CASRLTSGTQYF.

This chain links TRBV15 with TRBJ2-7, with 7 bases aligning to TRBD2. Germline assignment: CDR1 LNHNV and CDR2 YYDKDF (reference sequence). The CDR3 extends over 15 amino acids. After removal of 2 bases from V and 0 bases from J, the junction contained 4 bases not matched to a gene. The CDR3: CATSRPSGASYEQYF. The CDR3 DNA is TGTGCCACCAGCAGACCTAGCGGCGCCTCCTACGAGCAGTACTTC.

The chain recombines TRBV9 with TRBJ1-3; tentative D call: TRBD1 (5 bases). CDR3 length equals 16 residues. The germline V gene encodes CDR1 SGDLS and CDR2 YYNGEE. Trimming stripped 6 bases from V and 4 bases from J, with 20 bases between. CDR3 in DNA: TGTGCCAGCACCAAAACCCCCCAGGGATTAGGAAACACCATATATTTT. This translates into CASTKTPQGLGNTIYF.

Notes on this clone: This specimen includes other DNA sequences encoding the same CDR3. The V and J genes are TRBV5-1 and TRBJ2-5, with 8 bases that match TRBD1. This CDR3 is 14 amino acids long. Germline CDR1 SGHRS, CDR2 YFSETQ. The V gene end was trimmed by 0 bases and the J gene end by 5 bases; junction bases not matched to a gene: 3. The CDR3 DNA sequence: TGCGCCAGCAGCTTGGGACAGGGGCTGGAGACCCAGTACTTC. Its translation is CASSLGQGLETQYF.

This chain uses TRBV29-1 with TRBJ2-6, with D unresolved. The CDR3 runs 13 residues. Germline values: CDR1 SQVTM, CDR2 ANQGSEA. Trimming shortened V by 4 bases and J by 1 base, and 5 bases separated the two germline ends. The chain's CDR3 is CSVAISGANVLTF. CDR3 nucleotide sequence: TGCAGCGTTGCAATTTCTGGGGCCAACGTCCTGACTTTC.